Following are 9 T cell receptor beta chains from one sample sequenced in a study of T cells after yellow fever vaccination. TCRdb reprocessed the 5' RACE reads with MiXCR, giving one entry per CDR3 protein. The sample includes 450,000 to 600,000 distinct CDR3 sequences, approximately 13% of them seen just once. The specimen was PBMCs, collected on the day of the yellow fever booster vaccination. Receptor source: a man aged 25-40 years who received the YFV17D yellow fever vaccine.

The rearrangement joins TRBV11-1 to TRBJ2-3; possibly TRBD2 for D (5 bases). Trimming cost V 1 base and J 0 bases, with 17 bases left between them. The germline V gene encodes CDR1 SGHAT and CDR2 FQDESV (reference sequence). The CDR3 totals 18 residues. The CDR3 spells CASSLGLGVAPSTDTQYF. CDR3 DNA: TGTGCCAGCAGCTTAGGCCTCGGGGTAGCGCCTAGCACAGATACGCAGTATTTT.

The chain's CDR3 is CASSYSGSGDTQYF. CDR3 nucleotides: TGTGCCAGCAGTTACAGCGGGAGTGGAGATACGCAGTATTTT. The rearrangement joins TRBV6-5 to TRBJ2-3; 8 nucleotides agree with TRBD2. From germline, CDR1 is MNHEY and CDR2 SVGAGI. The CDR3 is made up of 14 amino acids. Trimming at V came to 2 bases and at J to 5 bases, leaving 3 bases not matched to a gene.

CDR3 bases: TGCAGTGCCGGCCGGGGACGGGGTGGCTACACCTTC. Encoded protein: CSAGRGRGGYTF. This chain joins TRBV20-1 and TRBJ1-2; D might be TRBD1 (5 bases). This CDR3 spans 12 amino acids. The germline V gene has CDR1 DFQATT and CDR2 SNEGSKA (reference sequence). V was clipped by 6 bases and J by 7 bases, with 15 bases between them.

The rearrangement joins TRBV15 to TRBJ2-2; TRBD1 is a possible D gene (6 bases). CDR3 length: 16 amino acids. The V end lost 4 bases, the J end lost 6 bases, and 18 bases lay between the germline ends. Germline assignment: CDR1 LNHNV and CDR2 YYDKDF (reference sequence). The CDR3 bases are TGTGCCACCAGCAATACAGGGCGTCGGGTAGCCGGGGAGCTGTTTTTT. Protein: CATSNTGRRVAGELFF.

The V gene is TRBV5-1, the J gene TRBJ2-2; D remains unclear. This CDR3 region has 14 residues. The ends were cut back, 6 bases at V and 1 base at J, with 10 bases in the middle. Germline V gives CDR1 SGHRS, CDR2 YFSETQ. CDR3 sequence reads: CASTLGGNTGELFF. The CDR3 DNA is TGCGCCAGCACCCTAGGTGGGAACACCGGGGAGCTGTTTTTT.

This chain uses TRBV5-1 with TRBJ2-3, with 8 nucleotides matching TRBD2. CDR3 length: 16 residues. The germline V gene has CDR1 SGHRS and CDR2 YFSETQ. V was clipped by 0 bases and J by 2 bases; unmatched bases: 5. Here the CDR3 DNA reads TGCGCCAGCAGCTTGGCCGGGACTAGAGTCACAGATACGCAGTATTTT. It specifies CASSLAGTRVTDTQYF.

The gene calls are TRBV28 and TRBJ1-1; 12 bases fit TRBD1. Germline V gene sequence: CDR1 MDHEN, CDR2 SYDVKM. The CDR3 consists of 17 residues. The V and J ends lost 8 bases and 4 bases, in that order; junction bases with no gene match: 14. CDR3 in amino acids: CASPPPGQGAFFTEAFF. DNA for the CDR3: TGTGCCAGCCCTCCCCCGGGACAGGGGGCGTTTTTCACTGAAGCTTTCTTT.

This clonotype was picked up many times. The chain uses TRBV2 and TRBJ2-7, with D unresolved. The V end lost 6 bases, the J end lost 0 bases, and 18 bases lay between the germline ends. The CDR3 runs to 16 residues. CDR1 and CDR2 from the germline V gene are SNHLY and FYNNEI. The CDR3 sequence is CASRDLSRVSSYEQYF. In nucleotides, the CDR3 is TGTGCCAGCAGGGATCTCTCGCGTGTAAGCTCCTACGAGCAGTACTTC. Based on the CDR3 plus reference TRBV2 and TRBJ2-7, the full variable domain is EPEVTQTPSHQVTQMGQEVILRCVPISNHLYFYWYRQILGQKVEFLVSFYNNEISEKSEIFDDQFSVERPDGSNFTLKIRSTKLEDSAMYFCASRDLSRVSSYEQYFGPGTRLTVT.

The chain combines TRBV10-3 with TRBJ2-1; 9 bases map to TRBD1. J lost 7 bases, V lost 1 base, and 17 bases had no gene match. Germline V gene lookup returns CDR1 ENHRY and CDR2 SYGVKD. The CDR3 contains 19 residues. CDR3 amino acids: CAISELSGQGLGSMNEQFF. In DNA form, the CDR3 reads TGTGCCATCAGTGAGTTATCAGGACAGGGGTTGGGCTCTATGAATGAGCAGTTCTTC.